One sample yielded the 18 T cell receptor beta chains listed below, sequenced in a study of OX40 agonist ivuxolimab in advanced cancers. TCRdb keeps only in-frame clones here, not all; method: immunoSEQ multiplex PCR. The sample records about 26,000 clones, around three quarters being singletons. The sample consisted of CD4+ or CD8+ T cells sorted from blood, taken in a trial of the OX40 agonist ivuxolimab. The origin of the receptors is an adult with an advanced solid tumor such as melanoma, head and neck, liver or kidney cancer.

This chain links TRBV9 with TRBJ1-2; unclear D gene. Trimming stripped 3 bases from V and 6 bases from J, with 15 bases between. Per germline, CDR1 SGDLS and CDR2 YYNGEE. The CDR3 extends over 14 amino acids. The CDR3 region has the DNA TGTGCCAGCAGCGCCTTATCCGACAAAGATGGCTACACCTTC. It codes for CASSALSDKDGYTF. Full variable domain (missing parts from reference TRBV9 and TRBJ1-2): DSGVTQTPKHLITATGQRVTLRCSPRSGDLSVYWYQQSLDQGLQFLIQYYNGEERAKGNILERFSAQQFPDLHSELNLSSLELGDSALYFCASSALSDKDGYTFGSGTRLTVV.

V and J are TRBV18 and TRBJ1-1; 8 bases are shared with TRBD1. The CDR3 loop spans 14 amino acids. Germline lookup yields CDR1 KGHSH and CDR2 LQKENI. With 6 bases clipped from V and 2 bases from J, the junction kept 5 bases outside the gene matches. The CDR3 bases are TGTGCCAGCTCGTCAGGGGGCGGCAACACTGAAGCTTTCTTT. This codes for CASSSGGGNTEAFF. The variable domain in full, with the rest retrieved from reference TRBV18 and TRBJ1-1, is NAGVMQNPRHLVRRRGQEARLRCSPMKGHSHVYWYRQLPEEGLKFMVYLQKENIIDESGMPKERFSAEFPKEGPSILRIQQVVRGDSAAYFCASSSGGGNTEAFFGQGTRLTVV.

The J gene is TRBJ1-6, the V gene TRBV7-6; D uncertain. CDR1 SGHVS and CDR2 FNYEAQ come from the germline V gene. Trimming pared 5 bases from V and 4 bases from J, leaving 15 bases between. CDR3 size: 16 residues. The CDR3 DNA reads TGTGCCAGCAGCCCTAGTGGGATAGGATATAATTCACCCCTCCACTTT. Protein product: CASSPSGIGYNSPLHF. Using reference TRBV7-6 and TRBJ1-6 for the parts outside the CDR3, the full variable domain is GAGVSQSPRYKVTKRGQDVALRCDPISGHVSLYWYRQALGQGPEFLTYFNYEAQQDKSGLPNDRFSAERPEGSISTLTIQRTEQRDSAMYRCASSPSGIGYNSPLHFGNGTRLTVT.

The chain joins TRBV10-1 to TRBJ2-7; 10 nucleotides align to TRBD2. With 3 bases clipped from V and 2 bases from J, the junction kept 1 base outside the gene matches. Germline V gives CDR1 WNHNN, CDR2 SYGVQD (reference sequence). The CDR3 is 14 amino acids. This CDR3 reads CASSELAGPYEQYF. CDR3 DNA: TGCGCCAGCAGTGAACTAGCGGGGCCCTACGAGCAGTACTTC.

Only a few counts were recorded for this clone. The chain joins TRBV7-9 to TRBJ1-2; D possibly corresponds to TRBD1 (5 bases). Germline CDR1 is SEHNR and CDR2 is FQNEAQ (reference sequence). V lost 5 bases and J lost 8, with 12 bases in between. The CDR3 length is 12 residues. The CDR3: CASSQTVRGYTF. In nucleotides, the CDR3 is TGTGCCAGCAGCCAGACAGTGCGCGGCTACACCTTC.

The J gene is TRBJ2-7, the V gene TRBV5-1; 9 nucleotides agree with TRBD1. Germline V gene lookup returns CDR1 SGHRS and CDR2 YFSETQ. V lost 4 bases and J lost 1; bases outside the gene matches: 9. This CDR3 is 16 amino acids long. The chain's CDR3 is CASSTSGQGVSYEQYF. For the CDR3, the DNA is TGCGCCAGCAGCACCTCGGGACAGGGTGTATCCTACGAGCAGTACTTC.

This clone showed up just a few times. V is TRBV5-4 and J is TRBJ2-1, with D perhaps TRBD1 or TRBD2 (5 bases each). This CDR3 region has 13 residues. CDR1 is SGHNT, CDR2 YYREEE, per germline (reference sequence). V dropped 0 bases and J dropped 7 bases, with 8 bases sitting between them. The CDR3: CASSLAGLNEQFF. In DNA form, the CDR3 reads TGTGCCAGCAGCTTGGCGGGGCTAAATGAGCAGTTCTTC.

V is TRBV19 and J is TRBJ1-2; 8 nucleotides align to TRBD1. The V and J ends lost 4 bases and 3 bases, in that order; junction bases with no gene match: 19. The CDR3 is made up of 19 amino acids. The V gene's germline CDR1 is LNHDA and CDR2 SQIVND (reference sequence). CDR3 nucleotides: TGTGCCAGTAGTAAAACCCCGACAGGGGCCCAATATTATCACTATGGCTACACCTTC. Protein product: CASSKTPTGAQYYHYGYTF. The variable domain in full, completed from reference TRBV19 and TRBJ1-2, reads DGGITQSPKYLFRKEGQNVTLSCEQNLNHDAMYWYRQDPGQGLRLIYYSQIVNDFQKGDIAEGYSVSREKKESFPLTVTSAQKNPTAFYLCASSKTPTGAQYYHYGYTFGSGTRLTVV.

The chain uses TRBV7-2 and TRBJ2-2, with D unclear. Trimming stripped 1 base from V and 2 bases from J, with 8 bases between. The CDR3 has 15 amino acids. The germline V gene has CDR1 SGHTA and CDR2 FQGNSA. The CDR3: CASSLEVGNTGELFF. The CDR3 DNA reads as TGTGCCAGCAGCTTAGAGGTTGGAAACACCGGGGAGCTGTTTTTT.

The gene calls are TRBV7-2 and TRBJ2-5; D is perhaps TRBD2 (5 bases). The germline V gene has CDR1 SGHTA and CDR2 FQGNSA. The CDR3 contains 14 residues. V was trimmed by 2 bases and J by 5 bases, leaving 12 bases between them. CDR3 loop: CASSLYGVGETQYF. The DNA of the CDR3 is TGTGCCAGCAGCTTATACGGGGTTGGGGAGACCCAGTACTTC.

The chain is built from TRBV5-1 and TRBJ2-5; perhaps TRBD2 as D (6 bases). The CDR3 extends over 14 amino acids. Germline V gene lookup returns CDR1 SGHRS and CDR2 YFSETQ. V was trimmed by 6 bases and J by 2 bases, leaving 14 bases between them. In DNA form, the CDR3 reads TGCGCCAGCAACACGCGGGGTGGACAAGAGACCCAGTACTTC. As protein: CASNTRGGQETQYF.

J is TRBJ1-2 and V is TRBV5-5; TRBD1 agrees at 9 bases. This CDR3 has 15 amino acids. Trimming removed 4 bases from V and 0 bases from J; junction bases left unmatched: 4. Germline lookup yields CDR1 SGHKS and CDR2 YYEKEE (reference sequence). For the CDR3, the DNA is TGTGCCAGCAGCCCCGGACAGGGGTCTAACTATGGCTACACCTTC. This codes for CASSPGQGSNYGYTF.

This chain uses TRBV7-3 with TRBJ2-1; 8 bases align to TRBD1. Unmatched junction bases numbered 11, after V lost 3 bases and J lost 7 bases. The CDR3 contains 16 residues. CDR1 is SGHTA and CDR2 is FQGTGA in the germline V gene. The CDR3 sequence: CASSLMVGTGLNEQFF. The CDR3 DNA is TGTGCCAGCAGCTTGATGGTCGGGACAGGCCTAAATGAGCAGTTCTTC.

The V and J genes are TRBV5-1 and TRBJ2-5; D tentatively fits TRBD1 or TRBD2 (6 bases each). The germline V and J ends were trimmed by 0 bases and 11 bases, with 8 bases remaining between them. This CDR3 is 11 amino acids long. Germline V CDR1 and CDR2: SGHRS, YFSETQ. CDR3 residues: CASSLEGGQYF. CDR3 DNA sequence: TGCGCCAGCAGCTTGGAGGGGGGTCAGTACTTC.

V usage is TRBV15 and J usage is TRBJ1-5, with TRBD1 identical over 11 bases. The CDR3 extends over 17 amino acids. CDR1 and CDR2 from the germline V gene are LNHNV and YYDKDF (reference sequence). Unmatched junction bases numbered 7, after V lost 3 bases and J lost 3 bases. The CDR3 nucleotides are TGTGCCACCAGCAGGGGGAGGACAGGGGGCGTCAATCAGCCCCAGCATTTT. The encoded protein is CATSRGRTGGVNQPQHF.

This clone was seen a few times. V usage is TRBV7-9 and J usage is TRBJ2-1; no clear D. V was clipped by 1 base and J by 5 bases, with 12 bases between them. CDR1 and CDR2 from the germline V gene are SEHNR and FQNEAQ (reference sequence). This CDR3 has 15 amino acids. CDR3 DNA: TGTGCCAGCAGCTTAGTGGCGGAGACTCACAATGAGCAGTTCTTC. As protein: CASSLVAETHNEQFF.

The V gene is TRBV4-3, the J gene TRBJ1-4; D may be TRBD1 (5 bases). Trimming left V 0 bases short and J 3 bases short, with 11 bases between. The germline gives CDR1 LGHNA, CDR2 YSLEER. This CDR3 region has 16 residues. As DNA, the CDR3 is TGCGCCAGCAGCCAAGATCGGGGGGTGGCTAATGAAAAACTGTTTTTT. Amino acid sequence: CASSQDRGVANEKLFF.

V and J are TRBV14 and TRBJ2-2; 10 bases are shared with TRBD1. V dropped 1 base and J dropped 6; count of bases not matched to a gene: 2. Germline loops: CDR1 SGHDN, CDR2 FVKESK. The CDR3 is made up of 15 amino acids. CDR3 DNA: TGTGCCAGCAGCCAAGTCGGGACAGGGGCCGGGGAGCTGTTTTTT. It codes for CASSQVGTGAGELFF.